This T cell receptor beta chain was recovered during a study of beta chain features in type 1 diabetes. General study points: Among patients with Type 1 diabetes, TCRB CDR3s were moderately but significantly shorter in every one of the four CD4+ subsets.

Since all of the isolated RNA was reverse transcribed, expressed TCRB transcripts were what got sequenced. Sequenced by immunoSEQ multiplex PCR; TCRdb stores in-frame clones only, minus some. The repertoire includes roughly 450,000 clones, over 10% of them detected once, and approximately 0.05% sits in the top ten. This clone showed up just a few times. Antigen specificity is unknown. Trimming took 3 bases from V and 5 from J, leaving 8 bases between them. The CDR3 contains 13 residues. Germline CDR1 and CDR2: LGHNT and FRNRAP. This TCR was sampled from a woman under 30 in good health. Sequencing was done on a sample of naive CD4+ T cells from blood. The V call is TRBV12-5, the J call TRBJ2-1; D is unresolved. CDR3 loop: CASGFGQNNEQFF. In DNA, the CDR3 is TGTGCTAGTGGTTTCGGCCAGAACAATGAGCAGTTCTTC.